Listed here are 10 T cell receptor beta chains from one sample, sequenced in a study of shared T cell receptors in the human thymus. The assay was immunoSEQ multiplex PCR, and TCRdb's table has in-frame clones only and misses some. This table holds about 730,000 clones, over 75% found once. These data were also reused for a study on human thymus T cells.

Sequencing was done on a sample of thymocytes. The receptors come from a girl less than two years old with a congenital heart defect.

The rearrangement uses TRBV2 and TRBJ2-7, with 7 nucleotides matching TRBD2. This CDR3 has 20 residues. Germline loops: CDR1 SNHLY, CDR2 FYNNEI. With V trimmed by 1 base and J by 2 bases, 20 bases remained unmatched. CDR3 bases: TGTGCCAGCAGTGAAGGGCGTACAGGACTAGTTCTTGTAAAAACCTACGAGCAGTACTTC. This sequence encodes CASSEGRTGLVLVKTYEQYF.

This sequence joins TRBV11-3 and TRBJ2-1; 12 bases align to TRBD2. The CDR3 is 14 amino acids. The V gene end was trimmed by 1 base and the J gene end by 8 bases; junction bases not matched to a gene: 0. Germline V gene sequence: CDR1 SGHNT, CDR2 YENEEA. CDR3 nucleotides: TGTGCCAGCAGCTTAGGACTAGCGGGGGATGAGCAGTTCTTC. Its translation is CASSLGLAGDEQFF.

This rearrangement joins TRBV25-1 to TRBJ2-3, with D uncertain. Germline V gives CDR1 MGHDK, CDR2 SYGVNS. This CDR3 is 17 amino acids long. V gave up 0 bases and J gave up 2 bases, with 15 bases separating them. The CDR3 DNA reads TGTGCCAGCAGTGAATACCCCGCCCCGTTAGACACAGATACGCAGTATTTT. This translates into CASSEYPAPLDTDTQYF. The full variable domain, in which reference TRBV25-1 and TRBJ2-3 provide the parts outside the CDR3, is EADIYQTPRYLVIGTGKKITLECSQTMGHDKMYWYQQDPGMELHLIHYSYGVNSTEKGDLSSESTVSRIRTEHFPLTLESARPSHTSQYLCASSEYPAPLDTDTQYFGPGTRLTVL.

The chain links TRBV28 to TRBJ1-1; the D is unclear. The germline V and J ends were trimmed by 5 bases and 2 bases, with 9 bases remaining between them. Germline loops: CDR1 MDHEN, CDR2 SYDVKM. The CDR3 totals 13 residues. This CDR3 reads CASSEGGNTEAFF. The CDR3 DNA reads TGTGCCAGCAGTGAGGGTGGCAACACTGAAGCTTTCTTT.

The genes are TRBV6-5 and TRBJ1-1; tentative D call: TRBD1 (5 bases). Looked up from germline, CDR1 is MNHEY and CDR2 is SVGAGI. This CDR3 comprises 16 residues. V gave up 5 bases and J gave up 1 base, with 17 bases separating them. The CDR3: CASSNYPGKTNTEAFF. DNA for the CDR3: TGTGCCAGCAGTAACTATCCAGGGAAAACGAACACTGAAGCTTTCTTT.

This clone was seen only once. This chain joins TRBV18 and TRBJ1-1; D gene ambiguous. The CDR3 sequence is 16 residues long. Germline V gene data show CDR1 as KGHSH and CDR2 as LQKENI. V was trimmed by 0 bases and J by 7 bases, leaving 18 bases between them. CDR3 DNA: TGTGCCAGCTCACCACCGTTGCCGGGAATGCCTTTTGAAGCTTTCTTT. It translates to CASSPPLPGMPFEAFF. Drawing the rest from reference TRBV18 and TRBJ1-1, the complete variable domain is NAGVMQNPRHLVRRRGQEARLRCSPMKGHSHVYWYRQLPEEGLKFMVYLQKENIIDESGMPKERFSAEFPKEGPSILRIQQVVRGDSAAYFCASSPPLPGMPFEAFFGQGTRLTVV.

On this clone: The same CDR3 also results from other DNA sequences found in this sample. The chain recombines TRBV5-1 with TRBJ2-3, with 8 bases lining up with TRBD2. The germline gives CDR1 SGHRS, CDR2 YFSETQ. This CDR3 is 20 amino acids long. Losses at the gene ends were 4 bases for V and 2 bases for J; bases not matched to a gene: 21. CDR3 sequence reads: CASSTKAPRGDFVATDTQYF. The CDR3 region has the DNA TGCGCCAGCAGCACGAAGGCCCCGCGGGGGGACTTTGTCGCCACAGATACGCAGTATTTT.

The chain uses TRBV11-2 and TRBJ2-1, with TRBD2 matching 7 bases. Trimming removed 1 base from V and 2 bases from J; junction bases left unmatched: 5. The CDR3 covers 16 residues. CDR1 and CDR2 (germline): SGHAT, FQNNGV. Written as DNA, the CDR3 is TGTGCCAGCAGCTTAGGGCGGGGGAAACCCTACAATGAGCAGTTCTTC. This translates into CASSLGRGKPYNEQFF.

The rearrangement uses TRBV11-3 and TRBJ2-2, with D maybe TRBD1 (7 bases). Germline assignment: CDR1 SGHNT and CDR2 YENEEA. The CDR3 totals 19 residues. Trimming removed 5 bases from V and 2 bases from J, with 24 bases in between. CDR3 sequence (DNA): TGTGCCAGCAGCGGGCGGGACAGAAGCGATATACGAAACACCGGGGAGCTGTTTTTT. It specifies CASSGRDRSDIRNTGELFF.

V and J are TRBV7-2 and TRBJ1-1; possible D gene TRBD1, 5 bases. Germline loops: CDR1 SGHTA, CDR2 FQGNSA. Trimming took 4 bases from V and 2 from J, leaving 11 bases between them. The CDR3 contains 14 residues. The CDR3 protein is CASSWNRKNTEAFF. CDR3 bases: TGTGCCAGCAGCTGGAACAGGAAAAACACTGAAGCTTTCTTT. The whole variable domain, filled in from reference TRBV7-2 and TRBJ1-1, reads GAGVSQSPSNKVTEKGKDVELRCDPISGHTALYWYRQSLGQGLEFLIYFQGNSAPDKSGLPSDRFSAERTGGSVSTLTIQRTQQEDSAVYLCASSWNRKNTEAFFGQGTRLTVV.